The entry below describes one T cell receptor beta chain. The target antigen is unknown. This entry comes from a study of CD8 T cells in ankylosing spondylitis. Study-wide results and limits: Relatively rare in peripheral blood, disease-linked clones were also CD8+. A motif in TCR beta, a set of several highly homologous variants, appeared characteristic of ankylosing spondylitis blood.

The CDR3 covers 15 residues. The J segment lost 10 bases and the V segment lost 6 bases, leaving 16 bases of the junction unmatched. With molecular barcodes, quantitative 5'-RACE was used to make the TCR beta libraries. TCRdb itself ran the 5' RACE reads through MiXCR, one entry per CDR3 protein. The table includes about 400,000 distinct CDR3 sequences, approximately 20% detected once. This TCR derives from a male donor with ankylosing spondylitis. The V and J genes are TRBV12-3 or TRBV12-4 and TRBJ2-3; 7 bases fit TRBD1. Material for sequencing was blood, either unsorted or a sorted T cell fraction (not recorded which). CDR3 residues: CASSLTTGKEGAQYF. CDR3 bases: TGTGCCAGCAGCTTAACGACAGGGAAAGAGGGAGCGCAGTATTTT.